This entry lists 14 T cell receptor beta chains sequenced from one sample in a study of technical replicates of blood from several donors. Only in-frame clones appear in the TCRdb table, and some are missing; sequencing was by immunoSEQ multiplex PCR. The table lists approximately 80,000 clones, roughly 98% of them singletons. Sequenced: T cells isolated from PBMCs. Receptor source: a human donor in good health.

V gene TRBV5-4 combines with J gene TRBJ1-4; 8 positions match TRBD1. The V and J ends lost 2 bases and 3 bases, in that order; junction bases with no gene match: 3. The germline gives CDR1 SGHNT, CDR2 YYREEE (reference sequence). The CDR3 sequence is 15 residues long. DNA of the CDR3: TGTGCCAGCAGCTTAGTGGGACAGGCTAATGAAAAACTGTTTTTT. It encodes CASSLVGQANEKLFF.

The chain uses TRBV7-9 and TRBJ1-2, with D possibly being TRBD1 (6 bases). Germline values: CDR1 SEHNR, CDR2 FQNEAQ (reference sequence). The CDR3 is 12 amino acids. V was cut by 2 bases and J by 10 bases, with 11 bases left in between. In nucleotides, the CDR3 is TGTGCCAGCAGCTTAACCTCAGGGGACTACACCTTC. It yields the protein CASSLTSGDYTF.

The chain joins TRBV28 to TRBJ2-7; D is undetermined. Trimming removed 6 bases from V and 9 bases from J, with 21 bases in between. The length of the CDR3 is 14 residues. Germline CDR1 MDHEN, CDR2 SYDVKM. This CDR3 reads CASSRPSGSLGQYF. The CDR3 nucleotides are TGTGCCAGCAGCCGTCCCAGTGGCTCCCTTGGGCAGTACTTC.

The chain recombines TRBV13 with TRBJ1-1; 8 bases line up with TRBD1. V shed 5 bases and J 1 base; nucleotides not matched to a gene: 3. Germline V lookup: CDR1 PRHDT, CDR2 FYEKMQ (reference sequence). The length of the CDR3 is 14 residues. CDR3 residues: CASSADRGNTEAFF. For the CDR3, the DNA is TGTGCCAGCAGCGCAGACAGGGGGAACACTGAAGCTTTCTTT.

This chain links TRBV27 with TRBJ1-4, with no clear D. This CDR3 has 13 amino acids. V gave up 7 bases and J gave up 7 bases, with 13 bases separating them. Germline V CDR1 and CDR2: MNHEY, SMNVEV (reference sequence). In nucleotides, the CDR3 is TGTGCCAGCAAACCGGCAGGTAGTGAAAAACTGTTTTTT. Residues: CASKPAGSEKLFF.

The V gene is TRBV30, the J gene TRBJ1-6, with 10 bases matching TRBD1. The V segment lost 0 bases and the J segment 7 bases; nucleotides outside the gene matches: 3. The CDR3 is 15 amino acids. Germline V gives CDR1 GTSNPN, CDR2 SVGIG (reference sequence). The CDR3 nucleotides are TGTGCCTGGAGTGTAGGGACAGGGGTAAATTCACCCCTCCACTTT. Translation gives CAWSVGTGVNSPLHF.

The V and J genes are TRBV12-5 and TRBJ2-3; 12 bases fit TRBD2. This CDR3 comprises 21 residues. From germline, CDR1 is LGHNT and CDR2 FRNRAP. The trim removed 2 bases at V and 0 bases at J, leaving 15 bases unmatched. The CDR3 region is CASGLSLGGLAGSRSTDTQYF. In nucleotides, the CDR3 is TGTGCTAGTGGTTTGAGTCTGGGCGGACTAGCGGGGTCTCGAAGCACAGATACGCAGTATTTT.

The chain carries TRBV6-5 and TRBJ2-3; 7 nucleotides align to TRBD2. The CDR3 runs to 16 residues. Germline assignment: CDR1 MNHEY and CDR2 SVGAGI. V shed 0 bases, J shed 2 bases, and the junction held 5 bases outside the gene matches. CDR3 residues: CASSYSGLAVTDTQYF. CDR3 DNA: TGTGCCAGCAGTTACTCTGGTCTAGCGGTCACAGATACGCAGTATTTT.

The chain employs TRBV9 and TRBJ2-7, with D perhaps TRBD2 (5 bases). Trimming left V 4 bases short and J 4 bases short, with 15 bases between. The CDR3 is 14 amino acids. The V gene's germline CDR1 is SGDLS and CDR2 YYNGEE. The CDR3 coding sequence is TGTGCCAGCAGCCCCGAGGGTAGTTTTTACGAGCAGTACTTC. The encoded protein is CASSPEGSFYEQYF.

The CDR3 reads CASSFRTVNTEAFF. CDR3 DNA sequence: TGTGCCAGCAGCTTTCGAACAGTGAACACTGAAGCTTTCTTT. The chain combines TRBV5-6 with TRBJ1-1; no clear D gene. The CDR3 contains 14 residues. CDR1 SGHDT and CDR2 YYEEEE come from the germline V gene. Trimming stripped 2 bases from V and 0 bases from J, with 8 bases between.

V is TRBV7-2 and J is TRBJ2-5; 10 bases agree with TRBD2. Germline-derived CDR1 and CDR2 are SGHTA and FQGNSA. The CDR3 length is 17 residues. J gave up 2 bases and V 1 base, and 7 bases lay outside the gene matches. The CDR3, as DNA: TGTGCCAGCAGCTTAGAGGGGAGCGGGGGGGCACAAGAGACCCAGTACTTC. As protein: CASSLEGSGGAQETQYF.

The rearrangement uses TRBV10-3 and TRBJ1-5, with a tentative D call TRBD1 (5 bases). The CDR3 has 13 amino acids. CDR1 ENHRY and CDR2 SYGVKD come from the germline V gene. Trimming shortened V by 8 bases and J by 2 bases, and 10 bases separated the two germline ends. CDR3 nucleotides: TGTGCCATCGGGGCAGACGGCAATCAGCCCCAGCATTTT. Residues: CAIGADGNQPQHF.

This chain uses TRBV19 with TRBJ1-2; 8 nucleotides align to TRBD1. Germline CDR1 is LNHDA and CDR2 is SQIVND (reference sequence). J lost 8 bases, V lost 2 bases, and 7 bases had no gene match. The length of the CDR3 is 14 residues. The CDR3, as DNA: TGTGCCAGTAGTATAAGTTCAGGGGGCTGGGGCTACACCTTC. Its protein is CASSISSGGWGYTF.

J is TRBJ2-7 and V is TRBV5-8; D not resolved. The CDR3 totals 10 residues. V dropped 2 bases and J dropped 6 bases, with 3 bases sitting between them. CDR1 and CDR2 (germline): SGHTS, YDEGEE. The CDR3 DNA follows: TGTGCCAGCAGCTTCGGCGAGCAGTACTTC. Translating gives CASSFGEQYF.